The clone carrying this TCR beta chain has just a few counts. The data are from a study of blood T cell repertoires in COVID-19. About the study: Both acute and convalescent COVID-19 samples were obtained from the United States, Italy and Spain. Nucleic acid was either cDNA or gDNA, and it came from T cells, B-cell-depleted T cells, or PBMCs.

Germline trimming cut 0 bases from V and 5 bases from J; bases unmatched to any gene: 1. Germline CDR1 and CDR2: SGHNT and YYREEE (reference sequence). The CDR3 contains 15 residues. Source study methods: Reference gene primer amplification yielded estimated nucleated cell counts. Libraries were prepared by immunoSEQ multiplex PCR; TCRdb keeps only in-frame clonotypes and omits some of them. The DNA was the basis for D and trimming; V, J and clone size are from that table. The data show 130,000 to 150,000 clones, approximately 80% seen once. The V gene is TRBV5-4, the J gene TRBJ2-1; 11 nucleotides align to TRBD2. The clonotype was recovered from a woman older than 75 in a cohort sampled during active or convalescent COVID-19. Specimen: peripheral blood. Here the CDR3 DNA reads TGTGCCAGCAGCTTGGCTAGCGGGGGGAACAATGAGCAGTTCTTC. Its translation is CASSLASGGNNEQFF.